The entry below gives a single TCR beta chain sequence along with its context. No antigen is known for it. Germline loops: CDR1 SGHKS, CDR2 YYEKEE (reference sequence). V lost 4 bases and J 1 base, leaving 14 bases between the germline ends. The CDR3 is made up of 15 amino acids. This specimen comes from a study of T-cell memory formation after mild COVID-19. Findings of the study overall: Mainly CM and EM harbored the contracting CD4+ clones; mainly EMRA harbored the CD8+ ones.

Each CDR3 protein is one row after TCRdb ran MiXCR on the 5' RACE reads. The sample carries approximately 98,000 distinct CDR3 sequences, roughly a sixth recorded once. Sequencing was done on a sample of PBMCs or a T cell subset sorted from them (not recorded which). The chain links TRBV5-5 to TRBJ2-5; D may match TRBD1 or TRBD2 (5 bases each). This receptor was taken from a man aged 18 to 29 who had mild COVID-19 (a few samples of this study predate the infection). Cell type and time point are not known. CDR3 in amino acids: CASSPGTGRQETQYF. The DNA for the CDR3 is TGTGCCAGCAGCCCCGGGACGGGACGCCAAGAGACCCAGTACTTC.